A single TCR beta chain is shown here with its context. Across about two dozen US areas, participants ranged in age from 18 to 89 years. This specimen comes from a study of blood T cell repertoires in COVID-19. Overall study context: Some COVID-19 samples were acute and others convalescent; all came from the United States, Italy and Spain.

The V gene's germline CDR1 is SGHRS and CDR2 YFSETQ. V lost 0 bases and J 7 bases, leaving 13 bases between the germline ends. This CDR3 contains 14 residues. Profiled with immunoSEQ multiplex PCR; TCRdb holds only in-frame clones, not every one. The data contain some 460,000 clones, roughly 90% of them singletons. This chain links TRBV5-1 with TRBJ1-2, with D unclear. Sequences were obtained from PBMCs or T cells enriched from blood (not recorded which). This receptor was taken from a woman aged 18-29 years who had recovered from COVID-19. The CDR3 bases are TGCGCCAGCAGCTTGGAGGGAGGTCAGGCTGGCTACACCTTC. Amino acids: CASSLEGGQAGYTF.